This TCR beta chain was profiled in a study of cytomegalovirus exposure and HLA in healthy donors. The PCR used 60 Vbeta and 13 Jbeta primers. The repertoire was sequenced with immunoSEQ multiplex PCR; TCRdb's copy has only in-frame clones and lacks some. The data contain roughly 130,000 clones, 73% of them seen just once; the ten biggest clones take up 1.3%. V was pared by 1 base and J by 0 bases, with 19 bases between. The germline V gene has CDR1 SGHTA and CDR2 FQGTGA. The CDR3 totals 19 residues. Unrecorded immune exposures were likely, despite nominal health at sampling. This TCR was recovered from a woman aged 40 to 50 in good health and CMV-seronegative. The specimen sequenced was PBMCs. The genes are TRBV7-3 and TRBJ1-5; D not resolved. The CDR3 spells CASSLRLVGRSISNQPQHF. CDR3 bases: TGTGCCAGCAGCTTAAGGTTGGTCGGGAGATCAATTAGCAATCAGCCCCAGCATTTT.